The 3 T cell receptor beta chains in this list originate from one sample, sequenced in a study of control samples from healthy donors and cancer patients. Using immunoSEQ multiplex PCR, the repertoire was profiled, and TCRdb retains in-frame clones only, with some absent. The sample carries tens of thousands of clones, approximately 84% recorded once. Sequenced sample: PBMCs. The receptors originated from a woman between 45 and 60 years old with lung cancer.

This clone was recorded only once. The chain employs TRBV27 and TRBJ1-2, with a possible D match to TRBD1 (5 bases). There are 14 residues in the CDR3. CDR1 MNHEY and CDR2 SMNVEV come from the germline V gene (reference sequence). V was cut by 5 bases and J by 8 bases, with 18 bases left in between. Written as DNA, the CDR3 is TGTGCCAGCAGTCCGCGCTCCGAGGGGACCGGCTACACCTTC. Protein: CASSPRSEGTGYTF.

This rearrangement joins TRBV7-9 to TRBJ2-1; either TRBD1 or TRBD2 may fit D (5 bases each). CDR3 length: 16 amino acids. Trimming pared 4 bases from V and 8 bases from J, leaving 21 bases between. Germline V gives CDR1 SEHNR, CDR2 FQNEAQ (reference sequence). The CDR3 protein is CASSSGVTGTADEQFF. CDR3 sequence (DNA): TGTGCCAGCAGCTCGGGCGTGACGGGGACGGCGGATGAGCAGTTCTTC.

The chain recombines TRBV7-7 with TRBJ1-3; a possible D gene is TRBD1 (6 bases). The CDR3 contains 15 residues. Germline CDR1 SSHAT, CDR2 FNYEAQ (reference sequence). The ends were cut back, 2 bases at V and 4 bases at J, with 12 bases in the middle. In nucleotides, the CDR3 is TGTGCCAGCAGCTTATCCGGGACACCAGGAAACACCATATATTTT. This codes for CASSLSGTPGNTIYF.